The T cell receptor (beta chain) under discussion was sequenced for a study of blood T cell repertoires in COVID-19. In germline, CDR1 is MGHDK, CDR2 SYGVNS. The length of the CDR3 is 14 residues. V shed 3 bases and J shed 4 bases, with 12 bases lying between them. Per the original data handling: Cell counts per sample came from amplifying reference gene primers. The method was immunoSEQ multiplex PCR; TCRdb's version includes in-frame clones alone and lacks a portion of them. From that table come the V and J calls and clone size; the DNA was used to work out D and trimming. Of about 480,000 clones listed, 89% were seen once; the top ten hold roughly 1%.

This chain joins TRBV25-1 and TRBJ1-2; weak D call: TRBD1 (5 bases). The TCR was taken from a man between 18 and 35 years old with COVID-19, enrolled during active disease. The sequencing input was peripheral blood. The CDR3 DNA reads as TGTGCCAGCAGTGAGGGACTAACGACCTATGGCTACACCTTC. Residues: CASSEGLTTYGYTF.